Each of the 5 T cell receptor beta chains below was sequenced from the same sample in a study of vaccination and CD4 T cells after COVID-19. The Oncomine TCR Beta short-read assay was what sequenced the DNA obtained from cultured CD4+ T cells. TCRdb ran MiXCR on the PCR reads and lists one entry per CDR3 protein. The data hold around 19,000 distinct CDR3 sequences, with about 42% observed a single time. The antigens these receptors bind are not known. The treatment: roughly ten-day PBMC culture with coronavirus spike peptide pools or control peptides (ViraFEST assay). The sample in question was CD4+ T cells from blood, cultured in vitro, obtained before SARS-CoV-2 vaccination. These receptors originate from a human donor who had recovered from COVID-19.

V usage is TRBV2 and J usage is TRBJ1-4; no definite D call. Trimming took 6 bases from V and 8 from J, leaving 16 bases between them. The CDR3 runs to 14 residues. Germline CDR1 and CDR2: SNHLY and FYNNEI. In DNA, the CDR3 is TGTGCCAGCAGAACCGGGCCGCTGGGGGAAAAACTGTTTTTT. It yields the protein CASRTGPLGEKLFF.

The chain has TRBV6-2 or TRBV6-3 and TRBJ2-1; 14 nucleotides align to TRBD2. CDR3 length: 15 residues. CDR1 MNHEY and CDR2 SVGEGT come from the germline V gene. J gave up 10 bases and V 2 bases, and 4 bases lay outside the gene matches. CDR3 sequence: CASSYRTSGGTEQFF. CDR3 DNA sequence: TGTGCCAGCAGTTACAGGACTAGCGGGGGGACGGAGCAGTTCTTC.

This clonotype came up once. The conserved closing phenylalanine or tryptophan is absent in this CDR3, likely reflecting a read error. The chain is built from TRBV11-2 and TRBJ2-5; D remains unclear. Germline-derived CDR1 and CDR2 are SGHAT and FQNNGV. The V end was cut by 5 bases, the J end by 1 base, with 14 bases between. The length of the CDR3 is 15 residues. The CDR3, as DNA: TGTGCCAGCAGCCAGATAGTTGGTCCCCAAGAGACCCAGTACCTC. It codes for CASSQIVGPQETQYL.

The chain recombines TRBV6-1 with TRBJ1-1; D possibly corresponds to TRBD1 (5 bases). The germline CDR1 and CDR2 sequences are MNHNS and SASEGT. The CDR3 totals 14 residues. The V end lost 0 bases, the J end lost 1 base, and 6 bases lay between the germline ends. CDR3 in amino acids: CASSEARGNTEAFF. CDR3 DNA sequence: TGTGCCAGCAGTGAAGCGAGGGGGAACACTGAAGCTTTCTTT.

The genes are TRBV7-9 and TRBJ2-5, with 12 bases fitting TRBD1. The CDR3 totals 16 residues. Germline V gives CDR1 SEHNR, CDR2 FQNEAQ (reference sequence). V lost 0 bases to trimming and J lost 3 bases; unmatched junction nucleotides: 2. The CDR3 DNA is TGTGCCAGCAGCTTAGCGGGGACAGGGGGCAAAGAGACCCAGTACTTC. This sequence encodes CASSLAGTGGKETQYF.